This T cell receptor (beta chain) was sequenced in a study of identifying expanded T cells in peripheral blood. Overall study results and limits: Technical replicates showed approximately 1.2 changed clones; two weeks approximately 15; four weeks 19.

Sequencing was performed with immunoSEQ multiplex PCR; in TCRdb, only in-frame clones are kept and a portion is missing. The data show about 91,000 clones, about 91% seen once. No infections or other immune events were documented during collection. With respect to this clone: Its matching antigen is unknown.

The sequenced sample consisted of blood. This receptor was taken from a person aged 18 to 70 in good health.

As DNA, the CDR3 is TGTGCCAGCAGCTTTCCGAAAACACCCCAGGGTGGAATTAGGACCTACGAGCAGTACTTC. Translated, it gives CASSFPKTPQGGIRTYEQYF. The V call is TRBV7-3, the J call TRBJ2-7; D is perhaps TRBD1 (5 bases). V was shortened by 3 bases and J by 2 bases, with 29 bases between the two germline ends. Germline lookup yields CDR1 SGHTA and CDR2 FQGTGA. This CDR3 has 20 residues. The whole variable domain, remainder taken from reference TRBV7-3 and TRBJ2-7, is GAGVSQTPSNKVTEKGKYVELRCDPISGHTALYWYRQSLGQGPEFLIYFQGTGAADDSGLPNDRFFAVRPEGSVSTLKIQRTERGDSAVYLCASSFPKTPQGGIRTYEQYFGPGTRLTVT.